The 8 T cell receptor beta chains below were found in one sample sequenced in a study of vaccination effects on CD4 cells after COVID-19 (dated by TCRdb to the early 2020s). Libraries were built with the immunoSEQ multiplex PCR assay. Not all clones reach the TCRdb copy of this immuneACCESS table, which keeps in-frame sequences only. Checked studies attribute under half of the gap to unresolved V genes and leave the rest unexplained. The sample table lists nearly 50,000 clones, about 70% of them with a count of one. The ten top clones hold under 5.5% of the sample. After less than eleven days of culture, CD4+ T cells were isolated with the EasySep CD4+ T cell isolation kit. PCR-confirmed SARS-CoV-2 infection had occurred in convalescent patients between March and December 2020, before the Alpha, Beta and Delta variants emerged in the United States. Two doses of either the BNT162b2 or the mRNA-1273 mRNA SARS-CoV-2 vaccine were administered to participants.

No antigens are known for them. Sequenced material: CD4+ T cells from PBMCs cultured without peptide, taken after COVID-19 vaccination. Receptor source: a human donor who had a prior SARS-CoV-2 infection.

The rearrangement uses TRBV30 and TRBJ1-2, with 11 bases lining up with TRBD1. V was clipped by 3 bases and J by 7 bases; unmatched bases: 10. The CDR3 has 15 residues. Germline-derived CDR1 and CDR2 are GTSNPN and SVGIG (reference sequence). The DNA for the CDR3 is TGTGCCTGGAGACGGGACAGGGGGTTTCGGCTTGGCTACACCTTC. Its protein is CAWRRDRGFRLGYTF.

The CDR3 loop is CSVTRSWGETQYF. DNA for the CDR3: TGCAGCGTAACCCGGTCCTGGGGAGAGACCCAGTACTTC. The rearrangement uses TRBV29-1 and TRBJ2-5; D uncertain. CDR3 length: 13 residues. Trimming took off 6 bases at V and 4 bases at J, with 15 bases between the two ends. In germline, CDR1 is SQVTM, CDR2 ANQGSEA. Looking up the rest from reference TRBV29-1 and TRBJ2-5 gives the full variable domain: SAVISQKPSRDICQRGTSLTIQCQVDSQVTMMFWYRQQPGQSLTLIATANQGSEATYESGFVIDKFPISRPNLTFSTLTVSNMSPEDSSIYLCSVTRSWGETQYFGPGTRLLVL.

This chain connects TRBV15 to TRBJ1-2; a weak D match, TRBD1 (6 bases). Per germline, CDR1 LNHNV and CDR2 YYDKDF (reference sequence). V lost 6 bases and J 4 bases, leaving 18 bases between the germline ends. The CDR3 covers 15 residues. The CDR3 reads CATSRPQGPLYGYTF. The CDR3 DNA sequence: TGTGCCACCAGTCGACCCCAGGGGCCTCTCTATGGCTACACCTTC.

The CDR3 DNA follows: TGTGCCAGCAGTGAAGGGTCTCCACCCCTCCACTTT. It yields the protein CASSEGSPPLHF. This chain links TRBV2 with TRBJ1-6, with D unclear. V lost 1 base and J lost 11, with 6 bases in between. The CDR3 consists of 12 residues. Looked up from germline, CDR1 is SNHLY and CDR2 is FYNNEI.

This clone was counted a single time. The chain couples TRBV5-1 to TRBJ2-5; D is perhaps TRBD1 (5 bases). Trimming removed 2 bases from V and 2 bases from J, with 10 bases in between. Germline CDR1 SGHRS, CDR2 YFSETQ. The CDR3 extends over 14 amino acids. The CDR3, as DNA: TGCGCCAGCAGCTTACGACAGCAACAAGAGACCCAGTACTTC. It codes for CASSLRQQQETQYF. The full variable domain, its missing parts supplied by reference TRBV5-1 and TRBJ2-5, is KAGVTQTPRYLIKTRGQQVTLSCSPISGHRSVSWYQQTPGQGLQFLFEYFSETQRNKGNFPGRFSGRQFSNSRSEMNVSTLELGDSALYLCASSLRQQQETQYFGPGTRLLVL.

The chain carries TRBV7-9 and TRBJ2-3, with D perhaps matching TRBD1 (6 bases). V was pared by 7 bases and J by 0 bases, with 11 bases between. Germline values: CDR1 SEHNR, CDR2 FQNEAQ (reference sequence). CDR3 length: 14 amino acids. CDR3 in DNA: TGTGCCAGCATTTCAGGGGTCAGCACAGATACGCAGTATTTT. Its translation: CASISGVSTDTQYF.

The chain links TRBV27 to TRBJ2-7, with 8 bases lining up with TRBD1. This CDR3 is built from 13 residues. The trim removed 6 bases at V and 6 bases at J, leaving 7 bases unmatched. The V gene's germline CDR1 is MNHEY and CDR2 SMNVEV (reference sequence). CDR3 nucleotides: TGTGCCAGCAGGTGGACAGGGTACGGCGAGCAGTACTTC. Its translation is CASRWTGYGEQYF.

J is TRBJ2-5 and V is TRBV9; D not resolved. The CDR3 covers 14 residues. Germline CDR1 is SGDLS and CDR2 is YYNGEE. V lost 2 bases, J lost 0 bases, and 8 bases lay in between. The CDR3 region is CASSVGSYQETQYF. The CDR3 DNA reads TGTGCCAGCAGCGTTGGAAGCTACCAAGAGACCCAGTACTTC.